The 26 T cell receptor beta chains in this list originate from one sample, sequenced in a study of blood T cell repertoires in COVID-19. Sequencing was performed with immunoSEQ multiplex PCR; in TCRdb, only in-frame clones are kept and a portion is missing. The sample consists of over 150,000 clones, roughly 80% of them appearing once. The sample consisted of peripheral blood. All receptors come from an older woman with acute or convalescent COVID-19.

The rearrangement links TRBV29-1 to TRBJ1-1, with 7 bases fitting TRBD1. This CDR3 has 14 amino acids. The J segment lost 0 bases and the V segment lost 5 bases, leaving 6 bases of the junction unmatched. The germline gives CDR1 SQVTM, CDR2 ANQGSEA. CDR3 loop: CSVQGQRLNTEAFF. The CDR3 coding sequence is TGCAGCGTTCAGGGACAGCGTTTGAACACTGAAGCTTTCTTT.

The rearrangement uses TRBV5-1 and TRBJ2-1, with TRBD2 identical over 8 bases. V shed 4 bases, J shed 8 bases, and the junction held 11 bases outside the gene matches. Germline V gives CDR1 SGHRS, CDR2 YFSETQ. This CDR3 contains 15 residues. CDR3 DNA: TGCGCCAGCAGCCCCCGGGAGGGAGCCGGGGATGAGCAGTTCTTC. Protein sequence: CASSPREGAGDEQFF.

The rearrangement links TRBV18 to TRBJ1-4; 9 bases agree with TRBD1. The germline V gene has CDR1 KGHSH and CDR2 LQKENI. The V segment lost 6 bases and the J segment 5 bases; nucleotides outside the gene matches: 7. The CDR3 is made up of 15 amino acids. The CDR3 here is CASSITGGFNEKLFF. CDR3 coding DNA: TGTGCCAGCTCGATAACAGGGGGCTTCAATGAAAAACTGTTTTTT.

The chain joins TRBV6-5 to TRBJ1-1; no clear D gene. CDR1 and CDR2 (germline): MNHEY, SVGAGI. This CDR3 has 15 residues. Deletions cut 7 bases from V and 2 bases from J, with 17 bases between. CDR3 nucleotide sequence: TGTGCCAGCACCCCACACCGCCTTTACAACACTGAAGCTTTCTTT. Translation: CASTPHRLYNTEAFF.

The chain couples TRBV5-1 to TRBJ1-6, with D perhaps matching TRBD1 (5 bases). CDR1 is SGHRS and CDR2 is YFSETQ in the germline V gene. This CDR3 region has 16 residues. Trimming removed 5 bases at V and 8 bases at J, with 20 bases between. CDR3 amino acids: CASRLELGQLHSPLHF. The CDR3 DNA sequence: TGCGCCAGCAGACTGGAGCTGGGGCAGTTACATTCACCCCTCCACTTT. The full variable domain, rest sourced from reference TRBV5-1 and TRBJ1-6, is KAGVTQTPRYLIKTRGQQVTLSCSPISGHRSVSWYQQTPGQGLQFLFEYFSETQRNKGNFPGRFSGRQFSNSRSEMNVSTLELGDSALYLCASRLELGQLHSPLHFGNGTRLTVT.

The V and J genes are TRBV6-5 and TRBJ1-1, with D possibly being TRBD1 (5 bases). This CDR3 has 13 residues. V was trimmed by 3 bases and J by 3 bases, leaving 8 bases between them. Germline V gene data show CDR1 as MNHEY and CDR2 as SVGAGI. The CDR3 here is CASSYPGHTEAFF. For the CDR3, the DNA is TGTGCCAGCAGTTATCCAGGGCACACTGAAGCTTTCTTT.

CDR3 in amino acids: CASAAGQGVDNEQFF. The CDR3 DNA reads as TGTGCCAGCGCCGCTGGGCAGGGCGTGGACAATGAGCAGTTCTTC. V usage is TRBV5-5 and J usage is TRBJ2-1; D might be TRBD1 (5 bases). In germline, CDR1 is SGHKS, CDR2 YYEKEE (reference sequence). The length of the CDR3 is 15 residues. Between the trimmed V and J ends, which lost 7 bases and 5 bases, there was a span of 19 bases.

The chain recombines TRBV2 with TRBJ1-4, with TRBD1 identical over 11 bases. CDR1 SNHLY and CDR2 FYNNEI come from the germline V gene. V gave up 6 bases and J gave up 8 bases; unmatched junction bases: 11. The CDR3 is made up of 16 amino acids. In DNA form, the CDR3 reads TGTGCCAGCAGAGAGTCGGACAGGGGGCGGTTGGAAAAACTGTTTTTT. It yields the protein CASRESDRGRLEKLFF.

The chain uses TRBV29-1 and TRBJ2-7; 10 bases are shared with TRBD1. This CDR3 is 14 amino acids long. J was trimmed by 3 bases and V by 0 bases; bases with no gene match: 2. Looked up from germline, CDR1 is SQVTM and CDR2 is ANQGSEA. CDR3 coding DNA: TGCAGCGTTGAAGAAGGGACAGGGGTCTACGAGCAGTACTTC. Its protein product is CSVEEGTGVYEQYF.

This clone has only a few counts. This chain connects TRBV30 to TRBJ1-3; no clear D. Germline V lookup: CDR1 GTSNPN, CDR2 SVGIG (reference sequence). V lost 0 bases to trimming and J lost 0 bases, with 12 bases between them. This CDR3 is built from 16 residues. DNA of the CDR3: TGTGCCTGGAGTGTGTTGGGCAGCTTCTCTGGAAACACCATATATTTT. It codes for CAWSVLGSFSGNTIYF.

This rearrangement joins TRBV11-2 to TRBJ1-2, with 10 nucleotides matching TRBD1. CDR1 and CDR2 (germline): SGHAT, FQNNGV. V shed 1 base and J 7 bases; nucleotides not matched to a gene: 6. The CDR3 contains 15 residues. CDR3 residues: CASSLVGTGVGGYTF. The CDR3 DNA follows: TGTGCCAGCAGCTTAGTTGGGACAGGGGTGGGTGGCTACACCTTC.

The CDR3 is CATSRVVLASSGANVLTF. For the CDR3, the DNA is TGTGCCACCAGCAGAGTGGTTTTAGCCAGCTCTGGGGCCAACGTCCTGACTTTC. The chain joins TRBV15 to TRBJ2-6; no reliable D call. V lost 1 base, J lost 0 bases, and 13 bases lay in between. This CDR3 contains 18 residues. The V gene's germline CDR1 is LNHNV and CDR2 YYDKDF (reference sequence).

The chain couples TRBV5-4 to TRBJ1-6, with unresolved D. The CDR3 loop spans 15 amino acids. With 4 bases removed from V and 3 bases from J, the gap between germline ends came to 11 bases. Germline CDR1 is SGHNT and CDR2 is YYREEE (reference sequence). The CDR3 is CASSREDYYNSPLHF. The CDR3 bases are TGTGCCAGCAGCAGGGAAGACTACTATAATTCACCCCTCCACTTT.

This clone was seen only once. This chain joins TRBV18 and TRBJ1-1, with D tentatively TRBD1 (6 bases). The V end was cut by 2 bases, the J end by 1 base, with 11 bases between. The CDR3 has 15 amino acids. Germline CDR1 KGHSH, CDR2 LQKENI. The CDR3 sequence: CASSPSQGWNTEAFF. In DNA, the CDR3 is TGTGCCAGCTCACCATCTCAGGGGTGGAACACTGAAGCTTTCTTT.

V usage is TRBV5-8 and J usage is TRBJ1-5; D ambiguous. The CDR3 runs to 14 residues. The V gene's germline CDR1 is SGHTS and CDR2 YDEGEE. The germline V and J ends were trimmed by 0 bases and 6 bases, with 10 bases remaining between them. CDR3 in amino acids: CASSLGGSFQPQHF. CDR3 bases: TGTGCCAGCAGCTTGGGAGGGTCCTTTCAGCCCCAGCATTTT.

The CDR3 nucleotides are TGTGCCAGCAGCCCGCTTTCGGGGGATAATTCACCCCTCCACTTT. Translating it yields CASSPLSGDNSPLHF. The chain couples TRBV5-6 to TRBJ1-6; D is perhaps TRBD1 (5 bases). The CDR3 spans 15 residues. With 4 bases removed from V and 5 bases from J, the gap between germline ends came to 13 bases. The V gene's germline CDR1 is SGHDT and CDR2 YYEEEE.

The rearrangement joins TRBV20-1 to TRBJ2-1; the D is unclear. Trimming left V 3 bases short and J 16 bases short, with 16 bases between. CDR3 length equals 11 residues. Germline CDR1 is DFQATT and CDR2 is SNEGSKA (reference sequence). Here the CDR3 reads CSASAQTASFF. The CDR3 nucleotides are TGCAGTGCTAGCGCGCAAACTGCGTCTTTCTTC.

CDR3 DNA: TGTGCCAGCAGCCAAGCAAGGACGGGGAACTATGGCTACACCTTC. As protein: CASSQARTGNYGYTF. V is TRBV16 and J is TRBJ1-2; D gene uncertain. Trimming removed 2 bases from V and 2 bases from J, with 12 bases in between. The germline V gene encodes CDR1 KGHSY and CDR2 FQNENV. The CDR3 consists of 15 residues.

This clone was observed a single time. The chain is built from TRBV2 and TRBJ2-3, with 8 bases fitting TRBD1. The CDR3 is 14 residues long. V lost 7 bases, J lost 2 bases, and 5 bases stayed unmatched. The germline V gene encodes CDR1 SNHLY and CDR2 FYNNEI. The CDR3, as DNA: TGTGCCAGCAATCCCCAGGGGGCCACAGATACGCAGTATTTT. It yields the protein CASNPQGATDTQYF.

V and J are TRBV5-6 and TRBJ2-1; D might be TRBD2 (6 bases). The V end was cut by 0 bases, the J end by 0 bases, with 10 bases between. The CDR3 has 16 amino acids. Germline V gene sequence: CDR1 SGHDT, CDR2 YYEEEE. CDR3 nucleotide sequence: TGTGCCAGCAGCTTGGGGGGACTGAGCTCCTACAATGAGCAGTTCTTC. Its protein is CASSLGGLSSYNEQFF.

The J gene is TRBJ2-7, the V gene TRBV5-6, with D unclear. V dropped 4 bases and J dropped 7 bases, with 9 bases sitting between them. This CDR3 is 11 amino acids long. Per germline, CDR1 SGHDT and CDR2 YYEEEE. The CDR3 spells CASSTVREQYF. The CDR3 nucleotides read TGTGCCAGCAGCACCGTGCGGGAGCAGTACTTC. Complete variable domain (other parts from reference TRBV5-6 and TRBJ2-7): DAGVTQSPTHLIKTRGQQVTLRCSPKSGHDTVSWYQQALGQGPQFIFQYYEEEERQRGNFPDRFSGHQFPNYSSELNVNALLLGDSALYLCASSTVREQYFGPGTRLTVT.

This clone was detected a few times. The chain has TRBV14 and TRBJ1-6; possible D gene TRBD1, 6 bases. The CDR3 spans 15 residues. The germline V and J ends were trimmed by 2 bases and 7 bases, with 12 bases remaining between them. The germline V gene encodes CDR1 SGHDN and CDR2 FVKESK. The CDR3 sequence is CASSQYRQGNSPLHF. DNA of the CDR3: TGTGCCAGCAGCCAATACCGGCAGGGGAATTCACCCCTCCACTTT.

This chain connects TRBV27 to TRBJ2-7; 8 bases are a match to TRBD1. This CDR3 has 15 amino acids. The germline gives CDR1 MNHEY, CDR2 SMNVEV (reference sequence). V lost 4 bases and J lost 4; bases outside the gene matches: 9. Here the CDR3 reads CASSSPSGGTYEQYF. CDR3 bases: TGTGCCAGCAGTTCTCCCTCAGGGGGCACGTACGAGCAGTACTTC.

The chain couples TRBV7-9 to TRBJ1-2; TRBD1 might be the D (5 bases). The V gene lost 4 bases and the J gene lost 3 bases, with 15 bases spanning the gap. Germline assignment: CDR1 SEHNR and CDR2 FQNEAQ (reference sequence). The CDR3 covers 15 residues. The CDR3 loop reads CASSSVVPGHYGYTF. The DNA of the CDR3 is TGTGCCAGCAGCTCGGTGGTTCCAGGGCACTATGGCTACACCTTC. Combining the CDR3 with reference TRBV7-9 and TRBJ1-2 gives the whole variable domain DTGVSQNPRHKITKRGQNVTFRCDPISEHNRLYWYRQTLGQGPEFLTYFQNEAQLEKSRLLSDRFSAERPKGSFSTLEIQRTEQGDSAMYLCASSSVVPGHYGYTFGSGTRLTVV.

The CDR3 here is CASSPRGQGVYEQYF. In DNA, the CDR3 is TGTGCCAGCTCACCAAGGGGACAGGGGGTCTACGAGCAGTACTTC. V and J are TRBV18 and TRBJ2-7; 11 nucleotides match TRBD1. CDR1 and CDR2 (germline): KGHSH, LQKENI. This CDR3 region has 15 residues. The trim removed 2 bases at V and 3 bases at J, leaving 3 bases unmatched.

The gene calls are TRBV6-5 and TRBJ2-3; weak D call: TRBD2 (6 bases). V shed 6 bases and J shed 2 bases, with 15 bases lying between them. The CDR3 sequence is 15 residues long. Germline V lookup: CDR1 MNHEY, CDR2 SVGAGI. The CDR3: CASSRLGGDTDTQYF. CDR3 nucleotides: TGTGCCAGCAGCCGTCTCGGGGGAGACACAGATACGCAGTATTTT.